These 29 T cell receptor beta chains were all obtained from the same sample, sequenced in a study of CD8+ T cells in alopecia areata. The treatment was: oral pan-JAK inhibitor, 5-10 mg twice daily. Extracted from the samples, RNA was reverse transcribed into cDNA to serve as the sequencing template. Method: immunoSEQ multiplex PCR; TCRdb's copy keeps in-frame clones and lacks some. This table has some 220,000 clones, less than 75% appearing once. Here the sequenced sample was CD4+ T cells sorted from blood, taken at week 4, from a patient treated with tofacitinib. The receptors here all came from a human donor with alopecia areata.

The chain joins TRBV9 to TRBJ2-6; D not certain. The CDR3 runs to 13 residues. Trimming pared 2 bases from V and 1 base from J, leaving 1 base between. CDR1 and CDR2 (germline): SGDLS, YYNGEE. The CDR3 loop reads CASSVSGANVLTF. CDR3 in DNA: TGTGCCAGCAGCGTTTCTGGGGCCAACGTCCTGACTTTC.

The chain employs TRBV9 and TRBJ2-2; the match to TRBD2 covers 9 bases. Looked up from germline, CDR1 is SGDLS and CDR2 is YYNGEE. The CDR3 has 15 residues. J gave up 0 bases and V 3 bases, and 0 bases lay outside the gene matches. CDR3 in DNA: TGTGCCAGCAGCGCTAGCGGGGCGAACACCGGGGAGCTGTTTTTT. Residues: CASSASGANTGELFF. The full variable domain, rest sourced from reference TRBV9 and TRBJ2-2, is DSGVTQTPKHLITATGQRVTLRCSPRSGDLSVYWYQQSLDQGLQFLIQYYNGEERAKGNILERFSAQQFPDLHSELNLSSLELGDSALYFCASSASGANTGELFFGEGSRLTVL.

In its sample, this clone was seen once. The chain combines TRBV30 with TRBJ1-1; no reliable D call. Trimming cost V 5 bases and J 10 bases, with 20 bases left between them. This CDR3 has 13 amino acids. Germline V gene data show CDR1 as GTSNPN and CDR2 as SVGIG (reference sequence). As DNA, the CDR3 is TGTGCCTGGGTTCTTCAGACCGGGAACCGAGCTTTCTTT. This codes for CAWVLQTGNRAFF.

The genes are TRBV30 and TRBJ1-5; D not certain. V lost 1 base and J 6 bases, leaving 13 bases between the germline ends. Germline V gene sequence: CDR1 GTSNPN, CDR2 SVGIG (reference sequence). The CDR3 loop spans 14 amino acids. This CDR3 reads CAWSGSGSGQPQHF. The CDR3 region has the DNA TGTGCCTGGAGTGGTTCGGGGTCGGGTCAGCCCCAGCATTTT.

For the CDR3, the DNA is TGTGCCTGGAAGCGGACAGGGATAAACACTGAAGCTTTCTTT. Translation gives CAWKRTGINTEAFF. The V call is TRBV30, the J call TRBJ1-1; 8 bases are a match to TRBD1. Germline CDR1 is GTSNPN and CDR2 is SVGIG (reference sequence). The CDR3 loop spans 14 amino acids. J lost 2 bases, V lost 4 bases, and 6 bases had no gene match.

This clone was detected a few times. The rearrangement uses TRBV4-2 and TRBJ2-7; possible D gene TRBD1, 5 bases. V was trimmed by 1 base and J by 5 bases, leaving 15 bases between them. Per germline, CDR1 LGHNA and CDR2 YNFKEQ. CDR3 length: 15 amino acids. The CDR3 sequence is CASSQVSNSGNEQYF. CDR3 DNA: TGTGCCAGCAGCCAAGTCTCTAACTCAGGGAACGAGCAGTACTTC.

This clone was seen more than once but under ten times. A read error may explain this, as a much larger clone is one base away. CDR3 residues: CASSRDRSYEQYF. CDR3 coding DNA: TGTGCCAGCAGCCGCGACAGATCCTACGAGCAGTACTTC. The chain combines TRBV6-5 with TRBJ2-7; the D gene is possibly TRBD1 (5 bases). Germline V lookup: CDR1 MNHEY, CDR2 SVGAGI. The V and J ends lost 6 bases and 1 base respectively, with 10 bases between them. CDR3 length equals 13 residues.

The chain uses TRBV4-3 and TRBJ2-5, with 7 bases lining up with TRBD1. The CDR3 loop spans 14 amino acids. CDR1 is LGHNA and CDR2 is YSLEER in the germline V gene. After removal of 0 bases from V and 3 bases from J, the junction contained 1 base not matched to a gene. The CDR3 sequence: CASSQETGKETQYF. CDR3 sequence (DNA): TGCGCCAGCAGCCAAGAGACAGGGAAAGAGACCCAGTACTTC.

The rearrangement links TRBV27 to TRBJ2-7, with unresolved D. The ends were cut back, 6 bases at V and 3 bases at J, with 15 bases in the middle. This CDR3 is built from 14 residues. Germline CDR1 MNHEY, CDR2 SMNVEV (reference sequence). In DNA form, the CDR3 reads TGTGCCAGCAGCCTAGGATGGACCGACTACGAGCAGTACTTC. Its protein product is CASSLGWTDYEQYF.

The chain combines TRBV29-1 with TRBJ2-1; TRBD2 agrees at 10 bases. The CDR3 contains 17 residues. Germline trimming cut 0 bases from V and 2 bases from J; bases unmatched to any gene: 7. Germline loops: CDR1 SQVTM, CDR2 ANQGSEA. DNA of the CDR3: TGCAGCGTTGAAGATCGGGCTAGCGGGGGCACCTACAATGAGCAGTTCTTC. It is translated as CSVEDRASGGTYNEQFF.

Only one count was recorded for this clone. The J gene is TRBJ1-2, the V gene TRBV30, with D tentatively TRBD1 (6 bases). This CDR3 region has 12 residues. Looked up from germline, CDR1 is GTSNPN and CDR2 is SVGIG (reference sequence). Trimming stripped 7 bases from V and 2 bases from J, with 11 bases between. CDR3 DNA sequence: TGTGCCTTACAGGGAGGGAACTATGGCTACACCTTC. This gives the protein CALQGGNYGYTF.

V usage is TRBV29-1 and J usage is TRBJ1-1; no definite D call. Germline loops: CDR1 SQVTM, CDR2 ANQGSEA. The ends were cut back, 7 bases at V and 7 bases at J, with 10 bases in the middle. The CDR3 spans 10 residues. The CDR3 bases are TGCAGCGCCGGGGTTCGTGAAGCTTTCTTT. It is translated as CSAGVREAFF.

This clone was seen only once. The rearrangement uses TRBV5-1 and TRBJ2-7, with 8 bases aligning to TRBD1. This CDR3 is 14 amino acids long. V lost 5 bases, J lost 0 bases, and 4 bases stayed unmatched. CDR1 and CDR2 (germline): SGHRS, YFSETQ. The CDR3 nucleotides read TGCGCCAGCAGTTCCGGGACAGGCTCCTACGAGCAGTACTTC. This translates into CASSSGTGSYEQYF.

The gene calls are TRBV25-1 and TRBJ2-7, with D maybe TRBD2 (6 bases). V gave up 7 bases and J gave up 3 bases, with 13 bases separating them. The CDR3 has 13 amino acids. CDR1 MGHDK and CDR2 SYGVNS come from the germline V gene. The DNA for the CDR3 is TGTGCCAGCACCATAATGGGGGGCTACGAGCAGTACTTC. It translates to CASTIMGGYEQYF.

Points on this clone: A much larger clone differs by one base, so this may be a read error. The chain uses TRBV5-1 and TRBJ1-2; tentatively, D is TRBD1 (6 bases). The V end lost 0 bases, the J end lost 6 bases, and 9 bases lay between the germline ends. This CDR3 has 13 residues. The germline V gene encodes CDR1 SGHRS and CDR2 YFSETQ. Here the CDR3 reads CASSLGRGDGYTF. In nucleotides, the CDR3 is TGCGCCAGCAGCTTGGGCAGGGGAGATGGCTACACCTTC.

This clone was seen a handful of times. The sample carries other DNA sequences with the same CDR3. This sequence joins TRBV29-1 and TRBJ2-6; D not resolved. The CDR3 has 13 residues. Germline assignment: CDR1 SQVTM and CDR2 ANQGSEA. The V end was cut by 3 bases, the J end by 3 bases, with 6 bases between. The CDR3 nucleotides are TGCAGCGTTGAGGGTAGTGGGGCCAACGTCCTGACTTTC. Protein: CSVEGSGANVLTF.

The V call is TRBV29-1, the J call TRBJ1-4; 8 bases fit TRBD1. J was trimmed by 5 bases and V by 0 bases; bases with no gene match: 5. Germline V gene sequence: CDR1 SQVTM, CDR2 ANQGSEA. The CDR3 consists of 15 residues. The CDR3: CSVEDRRTGNEKLFF. The CDR3 DNA follows: TGCAGCGTTGAAGATCGGCGGACAGGGAATGAAAAACTGTTTTTT.

The rearrangement uses TRBV11-2 and TRBJ2-7; D is unclear. The V end lost 3 bases, the J end lost 5 bases, and 5 bases lay between the germline ends. Germline-derived CDR1 and CDR2 are SGHAT and FQNNGV. This CDR3 contains 11 residues. This chain's CDR3 is CASSFENEQYF. The CDR3 bases are TGTGCCAGCAGCTTTGAGAACGAGCAGTACTTC.

This clone was recorded a few times. The chain has TRBV2 and TRBJ1-5; 7 nucleotides line up with TRBD1. Per the germline V gene, CDR1 is SNHLY and CDR2 is FYNNEI. CDR3 length: 14 residues. J gave up 3 bases and V 3 bases, and 2 bases lay outside the gene matches. CDR3 residues: CASSEGTVNQPQHF. The CDR3 region has the DNA TGTGCCAGCAGTGAGGGGACAGTCAATCAGCCCCAGCATTTT.

This clone was counted only a few times. The chain uses TRBV29-1 and TRBJ1-1; 8 nucleotides align to TRBD1. V dropped 7 bases and J dropped 5; count of bases not matched to a gene: 6. Germline assignment: CDR1 SQVTM and CDR2 ANQGSEA. The CDR3 length is 12 residues. CDR3 loop: CSGQGARTEAFF. The CDR3 DNA follows: TGCAGCGGGCAGGGGGCGCGGACTGAAGCTTTCTTT.

The chain carries TRBV4-3 and TRBJ2-5; 7 nucleotides agree with TRBD1. CDR3 size: 16 residues. The ends lost 4 bases at V and 7 bases at J; junction bases unmatched: 15. Looked up from germline, CDR1 is LGHNA and CDR2 is YSLEER. The CDR3 nucleotides read TGCGCCAGCAGCCCAGACAGGGACCTAACTCGAGGGACCCAGTACTTC. It specifies CASSPDRDLTRGTQYF.

Remarks on this clone: The same CDR3 arises from other DNA sequences in this sample as well. This sequence joins TRBV29-1 and TRBJ1-1; no reliable D call. CDR1 SQVTM and CDR2 ANQGSEA come from the germline V gene. The CDR3 has 13 amino acids. V lost 4 bases, J lost 0 bases, and 9 bases lay in between. CDR3 nucleotides: TGCAGCGTTGTCGGGCGTATGAACACTGAAGCTTTCTTT. Translating gives CSVVGRMNTEAFF.

This chain uses TRBV30 with TRBJ1-2; possibly TRBD1 for D (5 bases). The CDR3 is 14 amino acids. Trimming removed 0 bases from V and 2 bases from J, with 10 bases in between. Per the germline V gene, CDR1 is GTSNPN and CDR2 is SVGIG (reference sequence). The CDR3 bases are TGTGCCTGGAGTGTATCGGGGGGAAACTATGGCTACACCTTC. It specifies CAWSVSGGNYGYTF.

This rearrangement joins TRBV4-1 to TRBJ1-2; D remains ambiguous. This CDR3 has 14 residues. Germline CDR1 is MGHRA and CDR2 is YSYEKL. V shed 0 bases and J shed 0 bases, with 5 bases lying between them. The CDR3 loop reads CASSQDNSNYGYTF. CDR3 nucleotide sequence: TGCGCCAGCAGCCAAGATAACTCTAACTATGGCTACACCTTC.

This clone was seen more than once but under ten times. V and J are TRBV7-9 and TRBJ2-5, with a weak D call TRBD2 (5 bases). This CDR3 comprises 14 residues. Germline CDR1 is SEHNR and CDR2 is FQNEAQ (reference sequence). With 4 bases removed from V and 4 bases from J, the gap between germline ends came to 13 bases. The CDR3 sequence: CASSSSPRTETQYF. The CDR3 DNA reads as TGTGCCAGCAGCTCTAGCCCGAGGACAGAGACCCAGTACTTC.

The chain recombines TRBV5-1 with TRBJ2-2; TRBD2 might be the D (5 bases). The CDR3 sequence is 14 residues long. Germline loops: CDR1 SGHRS, CDR2 YFSETQ. With 3 bases removed from V and 7 bases from J, the gap between germline ends came to 13 bases. Here the CDR3 DNA reads TGCGCCAGCAGCTACAGCGGATCTGTCGGGGAGCTGTTTTTT. Encoded protein: CASSYSGSVGELFF.

J is TRBJ1-5 and V is TRBV4-2, with a weak D call TRBD1 (5 bases). CDR3 size: 16 residues. Trimming removed 0 bases at V and 6 bases at J, with 15 bases between. The germline CDR1 and CDR2 sequences are LGHNA and YNFKEQ. CDR3 coding DNA: TGTGCCAGCAGCCAAGATGGGACCTCGGCGAGTCAGCCCCAGCATTTT. This codes for CASSQDGTSASQPQHF.

This chain's CDR3 is CASSSQRMNTEAFF. CDR3 coding DNA: TGTGCCAGCAGCTCGCAAAGGATGAACACTGAAGCTTTCTTT. This sequence joins TRBV7-2 and TRBJ1-1, with D unclear. The V end lost 4 bases, the J end lost 0 bases, and 9 bases lay between the germline ends. The germline CDR1 and CDR2 sequences are SGHTA and FQGNSA. The CDR3 has 14 residues.

This clone was observed a few times. The gene calls are TRBV18 and TRBJ2-1, with no clear D. Germline V gives CDR1 KGHSH, CDR2 LQKENI. The CDR3 sequence is 16 residues long. V lost 0 bases and J 2 bases, leaving 11 bases between the germline ends. The CDR3: CASSPPNQLAYNEQFF. In DNA, the CDR3 is TGTGCCAGCTCACCACCGAACCAATTAGCCTACAATGAGCAGTTCTTC.